The 2 T cell receptor beta chains reported below all come from one sample, sequenced in a study of T cell changes during pregnancy in multiple sclerosis (dated 2019 in TCRdb). Library preparation used the immunoSEQ multiplex PCR assay. TCRdb holds this immuneACCESS table with in-frame rearrangements only. Some clones are missing; in checked studies, unresolved V genes explain under half, and the rest has no known cause. The sample table contains about 31,000 clones; only one count was recorded for over 80% of them. Roughly 9.7% of the sample comes from the top ten. The sample consisted of CD8+ T cells from peripheral blood mononuclear cells, taken in the first trimester of pregnancy. These receptors all come from a female donor with multiple sclerosis, enrolled in a pregnancy study.

The rearrangement joins TRBV4-2 to TRBJ2-7; tentatively, D is TRBD2 (6 bases). Trimming took 0 bases from V and 4 from J, leaving 13 bases between them. Germline V CDR1 and CDR2: LGHNA, YNFKEQ. CDR3 length: 15 residues. Here the CDR3 DNA reads TGTGCCAGCAGCCAAGAGGTCGGGAGTGTTTACGAGCAGTACTTC. Translated, it gives CASSQEVGSVYEQYF.

The gene calls are TRBV7-3 and TRBJ1-1; 7 bases are shared with TRBD1. Unmatched junction bases numbered 8, after V lost 5 bases and J lost 2 bases. The CDR3 length is 15 residues. Germline CDR1 SGHTA, CDR2 FQGTGA. The CDR3 sequence: CASSPTTGRNTEAFF. DNA of the CDR3: TGTGCCAGCAGCCCGACGACAGGGCGAAACACTGAAGCTTTCTTT.